The 19 T cell receptor beta chains below all came from one sample that was sequenced in a study of blood T cell repertoires in COVID-19. Sequencing was performed with immunoSEQ multiplex PCR; in TCRdb, only in-frame clones are kept and a portion is missing. The data contain some 150,000 clones, around 80% of them singletons. Sample: PBMCs or T cells enriched from blood (not recorded which). Every receptor here comes from a woman aged 50 to 60 who had recovered from COVID-19.

This clone was seen just once. This chain uses TRBV28 with TRBJ1-1; no reliable D call. Germline V gene data show CDR1 as MDHEN and CDR2 as SYDVKM. The V gene lost 6 bases and the J gene lost 1 base, with 6 bases spanning the gap. This CDR3 has 12 amino acids. The CDR3 DNA reads as TGTGCCAGCAGGGTCGGGAACACTGAAGCTTTCTTT. It codes for CASRVGNTEAFF.

The chain employs TRBV2 and TRBJ1-5; D is possibly TRBD1 (5 bases). Per germline, CDR1 SNHLY and CDR2 FYNNEI. The V gene lost 5 bases and the J gene lost 6 bases, with 20 bases spanning the gap. There are 16 residues in the CDR3. For the CDR3, the DNA is TGTGCCAGCAGTTCGTGGGGCGCGATCAGAGTTCAGCCCCAGCATTTT. It yields the protein CASSSWGAIRVQPQHF.

This clone has more than one count but fewer than ten. This sequence joins TRBV7-8 and TRBJ2-7; D not certain. CDR1 is SGHVS and CDR2 is FQNEAQ in the germline V gene. With 1 base removed from V and 4 bases from J, the gap between germline ends came to 8 bases. The CDR3 contains 13 residues. CDR3 in amino acids: CASSLETSYEQYF. CDR3 nucleotides: TGTGCCAGCAGCTTAGAGACTTCATACGAGCAGTACTTC.

The chain recombines TRBV5-4 with TRBJ2-3; 11 nucleotides match TRBD2. Germline V gives CDR1 SGHNT, CDR2 YYREEE (reference sequence). The CDR3 is made up of 18 amino acids. V was pared by 0 bases and J by 2 bases, with 8 bases of the junction left unmatched. The CDR3 bases are TGTGCCAGCAGCTTGGGACTAGCGGGGACCCCTTCCACAGATACGCAGTATTTT. It yields the protein CASSLGLAGTPSTDTQYF.

The rearrangement joins TRBV7-6 to TRBJ1-4, with a possible D match to TRBD1 (5 bases). Germline values: CDR1 SGHVS, CDR2 FNYEAQ. The germline V and J ends were trimmed by 4 bases and 6 bases, with 21 bases remaining between them. CDR3 length: 17 residues. The CDR3 bases are TGTGCCAGCAGCTCGCGGGGGGGACGGACGGAGGATGAAAAACTGTTTTTT. Translating it yields CASSSRGGRTEDEKLFF.

The J gene is TRBJ1-1, the V gene TRBV9; 7 bases are a match to TRBD1. The V and J ends lost 3 bases and 4 bases, in that order; junction bases with no gene match: 6. Per the germline V gene, CDR1 is SGDLS and CDR2 is YYNGEE. This CDR3 region has 14 residues. CDR3 coding DNA: TGTGCCAGCAGCGCAACGCAGGGGGGCACTGAAGCTTTCTTT. Translating it yields CASSATQGGTEAFF.

The chain has TRBV7-2 and TRBJ1-5; D gene uncertain. The CDR3 is 14 amino acids. V gave up 2 bases and J gave up 2 bases, with 7 bases separating them. Germline V gives CDR1 SGHTA, CDR2 FQGNSA. This CDR3 reads CASSLTAGNQPQHF. CDR3 coding DNA: TGTGCCAGCAGCTTAACCGCGGGCAATCAGCCCCAGCATTTT.

This clone was observed many times. The chain recombines TRBV5-6 with TRBJ2-3; TRBD2 matches 9 bases. Per germline, CDR1 SGHDT and CDR2 YYEEEE. The CDR3 extends over 16 amino acids. V shed 1 base, J shed 4 bases, and the junction held 7 bases outside the gene matches. As DNA, the CDR3 is TGTGCCAGCAGCTTGTTAATGCGGGGGGGCTCAGATACGCAGTATTTT. This sequence encodes CASSLLMRGGSDTQYF.

This chain uses TRBV9 with TRBJ1-6, with 7 bases matching TRBD1. The CDR3 extends over 14 amino acids. V shed 3 bases and J 11 bases; nucleotides not matched to a gene: 8. CDR1 is SGDLS, CDR2 YYNGEE, per germline. The CDR3 sequence is CASSGGQDLPPLHF. The CDR3 bases are TGTGCCAGCAGCGGCGGACAGGATTTGCCACCCCTCCACTTT. The full variable domain, rest sourced from reference TRBV9 and TRBJ1-6, is DSGVTQTPKHLITATGQRVTLRCSPRSGDLSVYWYQQSLDQGLQFLIQYYNGEERAKGNILERFSAQQFPDLHSELNLSSLELGDSALYFCASSGGQDLPPLHFGNGTRLTVT.

The CDR3: CASSINTAAVQETQYF. As DNA, the CDR3 is TGTGCCAGTAGTATAAATACGGCGGCAGTTCAAGAGACCCAGTACTTC. This chain links TRBV19 with TRBJ2-5; D not resolved. Germline CDR1 LNHDA, CDR2 SQIVND (reference sequence). CDR3 length: 16 amino acids. Trimming left V 2 bases short and J 2 bases short, with 15 bases between.

The chain is built from TRBV4-1 and TRBJ1-2; a weak D match, TRBD1 (5 bases). V lost 0 bases and J 3 bases, leaving 14 bases between the germline ends. The CDR3 extends over 16 amino acids. CDR1 is MGHRA, CDR2 YSYEKL, per germline. The CDR3 nucleotides read TGCGCCAGCAGCCAAGAGGGGCAGGGTAGTTACTATGGCTACACCTTC. Translating it yields CASSQEGQGSYYGYTF.

This rearrangement joins TRBV7-9 to TRBJ1-4; 9 bases are shared with TRBD1. The germline gives CDR1 SEHNR, CDR2 FQNEAQ (reference sequence). This CDR3 is 16 amino acids long. V shed 7 bases and J 0 bases; nucleotides not matched to a gene: 6. This CDR3 reads CASTEGQGSTNEKLFF. DNA for the CDR3: TGTGCCAGCACCGAAGGACAGGGGTCAACTAATGAAAAACTGTTTTTT.

The chain is built from TRBV5-4 and TRBJ2-5; 9 nucleotides match TRBD2. Germline V CDR1 and CDR2: SGHNT, YYREEE (reference sequence). The CDR3 runs 16 residues. The junction had 9 bases not matched to a gene; V was cut back by 1 base and J by 5 bases. DNA of the CDR3: TGTGCCAGCAGCTTGCGCAGCGGGGGGCCTTGGGAGACCCAGTACTTC. This encodes CASSLRSGGPWETQYF.

The V gene is TRBV7-9, the J gene TRBJ1-5; D is possibly TRBD1 (6 bases). The CDR3 spans 12 residues. Trimming took off 4 bases at V and 11 bases at J, with 12 bases between the two ends. Germline-derived CDR1 and CDR2 are SEHNR and FQNEAQ (reference sequence). CDR3 residues: CASSSSTGTQHF. The CDR3 DNA reads as TGTGCCAGCAGCTCTTCCACAGGGACCCAGCATTTT.

As concerns this clone: At one of its ends the junction is not consistent with the germline gene, which may arise from a read error. The chain carries TRBV6-5 and TRBJ2-7, with D tentatively TRBD2 (7 bases). The CDR3 covers 12 residues. CDR1 MNHEY and CDR2 SVGAGI come from the germline V gene. CDR3 residues: CASSFRGGETHF. The CDR3 DNA is TGTGCCAGCAGTTTCCGAGGGGGGGAGACGCACTTC.

A single count supports this clone. This rearrangement joins TRBV30 to TRBJ2-7; 10 bases line up with TRBD1. This CDR3 has 21 residues. CDR1 and CDR2 from the germline V gene are GTSNPN and SVGIG (reference sequence). V was clipped by 3 bases and J by 0 bases; unmatched bases: 23. The CDR3 is CAWRLNLGQGEAGSSSYEQYF. CDR3 bases: TGTGCCTGGAGATTGAATCTCGGACAGGGGGAAGCGGGGTCAAGCTCCTACGAGCAGTACTTC.

The V call is TRBV15, the J call TRBJ1-2; 7 bases map to TRBD1. This CDR3 comprises 13 residues. J was trimmed by 5 bases and V by 5 bases; bases with no gene match: 5. The V gene's germline CDR1 is LNHNV and CDR2 YYDKDF (reference sequence). The CDR3 sequence: CATSGGQRYGYTF. The DNA of the CDR3 is TGTGCCACCAGCGGGGGACAGAGATATGGCTACACCTTC. The variable domain in full, with the rest retrieved from reference TRBV15 and TRBJ1-2, is DAMVIQNPRYQVTQFGKPVTLSCSQTLNHNVMYWYQQKSSQAPKLLFHYYDKDFNNEADTPDNFQSRRPNTSFCFLDIRSPGLGDTAMYLCATSGGQRYGYTFGSGTRLTVV.

The genes are TRBV19 and TRBJ1-2; D not certain. V gave up 4 bases and J gave up 1 base, with 4 bases separating them. The CDR3 contains 12 residues. Germline CDR1 is LNHDA and CDR2 is SQIVND (reference sequence). CDR3 sequence (DNA): TGTGCCAGTAGTAGTCTTAACTATGGCTACACCTTC. It yields the protein CASSSLNYGYTF.

The V gene is TRBV25-1, the J gene TRBJ1-1; D might be TRBD1 (5 bases). The CDR3 length is 18 residues. CDR1 and CDR2 (germline): MGHDK, SYGVNS. V was pared by 6 bases and J by 4 bases, with 27 bases between. CDR3 coding DNA: TGTGCCAGCAGCCTCAGGGCAGGCTCGAGTGGTATCGTCACTGAAGCTTTCTTT. Its protein product is CASSLRAGSSGIVTEAFF.